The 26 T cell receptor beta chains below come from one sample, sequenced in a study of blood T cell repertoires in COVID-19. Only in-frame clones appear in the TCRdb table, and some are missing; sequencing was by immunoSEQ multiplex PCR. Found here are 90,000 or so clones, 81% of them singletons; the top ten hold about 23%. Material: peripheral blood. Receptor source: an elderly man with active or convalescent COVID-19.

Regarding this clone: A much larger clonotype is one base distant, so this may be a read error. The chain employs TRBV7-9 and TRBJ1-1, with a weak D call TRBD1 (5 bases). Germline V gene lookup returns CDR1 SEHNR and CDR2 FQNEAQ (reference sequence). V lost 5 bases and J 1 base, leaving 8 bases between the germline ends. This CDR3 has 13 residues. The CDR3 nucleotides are TGTGCCAGCAGCCCGGGGGGGAACACTGAAGCTTTCTTT. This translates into CASSPGGNTEAFF.

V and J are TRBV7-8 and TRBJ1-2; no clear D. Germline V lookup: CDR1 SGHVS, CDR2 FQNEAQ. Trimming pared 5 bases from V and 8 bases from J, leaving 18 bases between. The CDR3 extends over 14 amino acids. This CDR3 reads CASSSTVVQWGYTF. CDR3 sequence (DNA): TGTGCCAGCAGCAGCACAGTAGTGCAATGGGGCTACACCTTC.

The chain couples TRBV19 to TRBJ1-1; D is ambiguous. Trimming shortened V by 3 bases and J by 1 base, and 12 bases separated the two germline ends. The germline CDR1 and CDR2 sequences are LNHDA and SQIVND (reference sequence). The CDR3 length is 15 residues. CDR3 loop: CASSILASTNTEAFF. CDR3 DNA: TGTGCCAGTAGTATCTTAGCATCAACGAACACTGAAGCTTTCTTT.

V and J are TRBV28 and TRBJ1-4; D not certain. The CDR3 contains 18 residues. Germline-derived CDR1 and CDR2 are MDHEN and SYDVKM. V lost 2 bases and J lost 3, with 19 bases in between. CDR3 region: CASSLTREARRPNEKLFF. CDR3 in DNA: TGTGCCAGCAGTTTAACCCGGGAAGCCAGACGCCCTAATGAAAAACTGTTTTTT.

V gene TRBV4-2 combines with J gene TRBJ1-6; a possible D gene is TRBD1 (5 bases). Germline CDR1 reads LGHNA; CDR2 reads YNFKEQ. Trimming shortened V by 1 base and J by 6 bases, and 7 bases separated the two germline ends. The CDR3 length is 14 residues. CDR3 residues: CASSQVQGNSPLHF. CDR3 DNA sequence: TGTGCCAGCAGCCAAGTGCAGGGTAATTCACCCCTCCACTTT.

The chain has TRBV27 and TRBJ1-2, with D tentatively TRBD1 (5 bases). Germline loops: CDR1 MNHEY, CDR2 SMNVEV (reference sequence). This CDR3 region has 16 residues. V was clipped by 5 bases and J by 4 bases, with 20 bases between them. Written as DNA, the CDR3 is TGTGCCAGCAGTCACGGGAGTGGCAGGGAAGCCTATGGCTACACCTTC. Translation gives CASSHGSGREAYGYTF.

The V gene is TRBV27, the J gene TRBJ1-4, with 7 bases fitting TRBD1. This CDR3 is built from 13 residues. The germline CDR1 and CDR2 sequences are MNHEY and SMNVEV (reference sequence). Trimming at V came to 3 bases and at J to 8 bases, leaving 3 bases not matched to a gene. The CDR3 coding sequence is TGTGCCAGCAGTTTGTCGACAGGGGAAAAACTGTTTTTT. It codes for CASSLSTGEKLFF.

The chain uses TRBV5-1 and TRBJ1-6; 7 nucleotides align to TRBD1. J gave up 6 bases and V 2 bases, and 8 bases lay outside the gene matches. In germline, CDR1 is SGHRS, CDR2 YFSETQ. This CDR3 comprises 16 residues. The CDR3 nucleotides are TGCGCCAGCAGCTTTCGCGGGACAGAGTCTAATTCACCCCTCCACTTT. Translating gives CASSFRGTESNSPLHF. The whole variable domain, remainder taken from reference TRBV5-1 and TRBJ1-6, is KAGVTQTPRYLIKTRGQQVTLSCSPISGHRSVSWYQQTPGQGLQFLFEYFSETQRNKGNFPGRFSGRQFSNSRSEMNVSTLELGDSALYLCASSFRGTESNSPLHFGNGTRLTVT.

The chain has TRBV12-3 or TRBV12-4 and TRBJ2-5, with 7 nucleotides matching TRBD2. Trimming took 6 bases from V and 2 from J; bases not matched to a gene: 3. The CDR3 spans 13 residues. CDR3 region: CASRRGGQETQYF. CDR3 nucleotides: TGTGCCAGCAGAAGGGGAGGGCAAGAGACCCAGTACTTC.

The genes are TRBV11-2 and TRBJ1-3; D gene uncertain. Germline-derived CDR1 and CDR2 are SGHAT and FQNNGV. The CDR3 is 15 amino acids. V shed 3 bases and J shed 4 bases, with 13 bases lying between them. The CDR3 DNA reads TGTGCCAGCAGCTTTAACGCAGGATCGGGAAACACCATATATTTT. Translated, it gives CASSFNAGSGNTIYF.

This chain's CDR3 is CASSLAGTGQSGNTIYF. The DNA of the CDR3 is TGTGCCAGCAGCTTAGCGGGGACAGGGCAATCTGGAAACACCATATATTTT. The V gene is TRBV7-6, the J gene TRBJ1-3, with 9 bases identical to TRBD1. This CDR3 is 17 amino acids long. CDR1 is SGHVS and CDR2 is FNYEAQ in the germline V gene. The junction had 4 bases not matched to a gene; V was cut back by 0 bases and J by 1 base.

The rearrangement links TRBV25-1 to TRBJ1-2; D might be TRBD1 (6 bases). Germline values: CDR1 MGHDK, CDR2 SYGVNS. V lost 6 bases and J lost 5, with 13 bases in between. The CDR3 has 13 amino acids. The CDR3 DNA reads TGTGCCAGCAGCTACAGGGCTGGGTATGGCTACACCTTC. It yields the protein CASSYRAGYGYTF.

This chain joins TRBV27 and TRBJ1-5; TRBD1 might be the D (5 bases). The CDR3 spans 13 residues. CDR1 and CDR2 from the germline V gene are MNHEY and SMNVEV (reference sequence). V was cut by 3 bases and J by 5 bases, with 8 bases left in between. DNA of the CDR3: TGTGCCAGCAGTTTCGACAGTGATCAGCCCCAGCATTTT. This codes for CASSFDSDQPQHF.

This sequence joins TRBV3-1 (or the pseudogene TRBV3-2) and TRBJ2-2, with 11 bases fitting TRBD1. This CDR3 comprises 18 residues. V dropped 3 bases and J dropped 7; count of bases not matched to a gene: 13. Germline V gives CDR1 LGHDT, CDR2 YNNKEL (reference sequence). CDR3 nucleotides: TGTGCCAGCAGCCACGCCGGGACAGGGGGATTTTTAAACGGGGAGCTGTTTTTT. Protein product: CASSHAGTGGFLNGELFF.

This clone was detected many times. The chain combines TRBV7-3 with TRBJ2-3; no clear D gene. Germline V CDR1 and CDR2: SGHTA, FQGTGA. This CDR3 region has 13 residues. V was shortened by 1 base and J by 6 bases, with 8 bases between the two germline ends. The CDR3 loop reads CASSLSSADTQYF. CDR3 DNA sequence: TGTGCCAGCAGCTTAAGTTCTGCGGATACGCAGTATTTT.

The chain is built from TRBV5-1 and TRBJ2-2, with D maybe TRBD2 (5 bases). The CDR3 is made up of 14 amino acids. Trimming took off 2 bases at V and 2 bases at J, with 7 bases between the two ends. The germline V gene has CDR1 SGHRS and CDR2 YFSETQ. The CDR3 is CASSLEGNTGELFF. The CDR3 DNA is TGCGCCAGCAGCTTAGAGGGAAACACCGGGGAGCTGTTTTTT.

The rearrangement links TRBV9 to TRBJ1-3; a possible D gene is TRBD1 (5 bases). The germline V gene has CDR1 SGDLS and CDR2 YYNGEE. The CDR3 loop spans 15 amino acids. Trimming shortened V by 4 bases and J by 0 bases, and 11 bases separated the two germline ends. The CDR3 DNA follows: TGTGCCAGCAGCCCCCAGGGACTCTCTGGAAACACCATATATTTT. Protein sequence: CASSPQGLSGNTIYF.

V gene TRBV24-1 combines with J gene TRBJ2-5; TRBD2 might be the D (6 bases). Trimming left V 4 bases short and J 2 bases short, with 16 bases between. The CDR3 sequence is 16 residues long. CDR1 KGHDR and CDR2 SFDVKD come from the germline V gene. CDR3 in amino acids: CATSDLTVGGQETQYF. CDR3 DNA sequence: TGTGCCACCAGTGACCTCACGGTTGGGGGGCAAGAGACCCAGTACTTC.

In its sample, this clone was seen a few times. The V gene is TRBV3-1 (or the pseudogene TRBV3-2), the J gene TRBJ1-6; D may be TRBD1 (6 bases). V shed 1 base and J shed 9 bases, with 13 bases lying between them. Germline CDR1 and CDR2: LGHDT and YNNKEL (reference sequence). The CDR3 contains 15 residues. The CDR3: CASSQVRGGSSPLHF. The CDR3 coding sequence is TGTGCCAGCAGCCAAGTCCGAGGGGGAAGTTCACCCCTCCACTTT.

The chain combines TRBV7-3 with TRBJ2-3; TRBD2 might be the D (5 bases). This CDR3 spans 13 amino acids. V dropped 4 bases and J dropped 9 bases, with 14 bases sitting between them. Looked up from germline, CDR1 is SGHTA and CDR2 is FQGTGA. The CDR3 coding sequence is TGTGCCAGCAGCTCGGGAATCGGCCAAACGCAGTATTTT. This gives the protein CASSSGIGQTQYF.

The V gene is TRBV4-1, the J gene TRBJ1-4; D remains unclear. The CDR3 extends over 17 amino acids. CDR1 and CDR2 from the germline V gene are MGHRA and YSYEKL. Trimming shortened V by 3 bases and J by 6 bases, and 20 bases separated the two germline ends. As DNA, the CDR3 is TGCGCCAGCAGCCACACCGCTTCCGGGGATGGGGATGAAAAACTGTTTTTT. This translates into CASSHTASGDGDEKLFF.

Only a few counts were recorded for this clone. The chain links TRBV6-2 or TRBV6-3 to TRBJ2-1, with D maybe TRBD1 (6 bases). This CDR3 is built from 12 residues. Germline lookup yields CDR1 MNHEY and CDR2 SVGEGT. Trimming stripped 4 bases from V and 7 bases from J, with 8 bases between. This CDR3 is CASSFRGNEQFF. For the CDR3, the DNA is TGTGCCAGCAGTTTCAGGGGAAATGAGCAGTTCTTC.

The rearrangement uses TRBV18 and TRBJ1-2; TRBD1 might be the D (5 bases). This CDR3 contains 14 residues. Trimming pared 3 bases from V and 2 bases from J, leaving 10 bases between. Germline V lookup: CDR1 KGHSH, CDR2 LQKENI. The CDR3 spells CASSPLTENYGYTF. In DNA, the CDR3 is TGTGCCAGCTCACCCCTGACAGAGAACTATGGCTACACCTTC.

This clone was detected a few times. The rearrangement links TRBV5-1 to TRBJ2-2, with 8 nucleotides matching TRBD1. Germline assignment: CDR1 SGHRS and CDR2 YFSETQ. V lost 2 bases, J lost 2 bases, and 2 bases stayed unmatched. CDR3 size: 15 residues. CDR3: CASSLSGGNTGELFF. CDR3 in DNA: TGCGCCAGCAGCTTATCAGGGGGCAACACCGGGGAGCTGTTTTTT.

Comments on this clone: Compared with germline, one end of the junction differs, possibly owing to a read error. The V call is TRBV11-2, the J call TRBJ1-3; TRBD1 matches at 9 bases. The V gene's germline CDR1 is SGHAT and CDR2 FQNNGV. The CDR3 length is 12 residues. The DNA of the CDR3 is TGTGCCAGCAGCCGGGCCGGGACAGGGTCTACTTTT. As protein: CASSRAGTGSTF.

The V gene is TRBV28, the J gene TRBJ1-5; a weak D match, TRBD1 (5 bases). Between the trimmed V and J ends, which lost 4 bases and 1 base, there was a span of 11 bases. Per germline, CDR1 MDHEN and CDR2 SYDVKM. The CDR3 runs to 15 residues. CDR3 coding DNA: TGTGCCAGCAGTTACGACGGGGGAAGCAATCAGCCCCAGCATTTT. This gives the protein CASSYDGGSNQPQHF.